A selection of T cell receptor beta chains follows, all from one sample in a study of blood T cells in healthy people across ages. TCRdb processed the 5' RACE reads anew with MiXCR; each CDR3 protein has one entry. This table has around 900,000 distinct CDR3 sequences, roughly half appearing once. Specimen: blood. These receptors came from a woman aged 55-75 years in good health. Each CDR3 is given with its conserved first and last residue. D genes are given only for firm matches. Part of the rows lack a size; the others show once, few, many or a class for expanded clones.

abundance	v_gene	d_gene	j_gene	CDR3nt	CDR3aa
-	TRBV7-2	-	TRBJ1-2	TGTGCCAGCAGCCCTCCGAATTATGGCCACACCTTC	CASSPPNYGHTF
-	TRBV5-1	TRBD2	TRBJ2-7	TGCGCCAGCTGCTTTTCTTCCAGCGGGAGCAACTACGAGCAGTACTTC	CASCFSSSGSNYEQYF
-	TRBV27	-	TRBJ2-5	TGTGCCAGCAGAAGATGGGGAAGGGGGACCCAAGAGACCCAGTACTTC	CASRRWGRGTQETQYF
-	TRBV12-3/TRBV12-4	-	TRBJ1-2	TGTGCCAGCAGCCCCGCTAGCTTCTATGGCTACACCTTC	CASSPASFYGYTF
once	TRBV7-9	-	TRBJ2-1	TGTGCCAGCAGAAAGGGGTCGGATGAGTTTCATAATGAGCAGTTCTTC	CASRKGSDEFHNEQFF
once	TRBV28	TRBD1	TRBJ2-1	TGTGCCAGCAGGCTGTCTTTGATCAGGGGGCCAGACAATGAGCAGTTCTTC	CASRLSLIRGPDNEQFF
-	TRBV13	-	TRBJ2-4	TGTGCCAGCAGCTCCCCGAGAAAGGGGTCCAAAAACATTCAGTACTTC	CASSSPRKGSKNIQYF
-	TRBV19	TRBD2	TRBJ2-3	TGTGCCAGCCGAGGACTAGCGGGTTCGTCAGATACGCAGTATTTT	CASRGLAGSSDTQYF
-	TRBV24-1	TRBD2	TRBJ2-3	TGTGCCACCAGTGACCCGGGGAGGGAAGGGGGCACAGATACGCAGTATTTT	CATSDPGREGGTDTQYF
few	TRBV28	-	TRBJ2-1	TGTGCCACCTCAGACCAAAAGCAGTTCTTC	CATSDQKQFF
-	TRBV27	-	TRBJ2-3	TGTGCCAGCAGTAGGCACGACACAGATACGCAGTATTTT	CASSRHDTDTQYF
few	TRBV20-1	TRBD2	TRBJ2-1	TGCAGTGCTAGAGCCTTTGCCAGCGGGGGGTCCTACAATGAGCAGTTCTTC	CSARAFASGGSYNEQFF
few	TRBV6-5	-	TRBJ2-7	TGTGCCAGCCCAGGGGTCGCGTACGAGCAGTACTTC	CASPGVAYEQYF
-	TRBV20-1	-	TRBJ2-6	TGCGGTGCCAGACAGGCGGGGGCCAACGTCCTGACTTTC	CGARQAGANVLTF
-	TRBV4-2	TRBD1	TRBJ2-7	TGTGCCAGCAGCCAAAGGGACAGGGGGTTGGGCGAGCAGTACTTC	CASSQRDRGLGEQYF
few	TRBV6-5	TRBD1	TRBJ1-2	TGTGCCAGCAGTGAACAGGGGGTCTATGGCTACACCTTC	CASSEQGVYGYTF
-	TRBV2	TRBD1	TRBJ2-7	TGTGCCAGCCATACGGGACAGGGGTACGAGCAGTACTTC	CASHTGQGYEQYF